This TCR beta chain came from a study of shared clonotypes between healthy human individuals. Adults of Caucasian background living in Nashville, Tennessee made up all donors. For this clone: Its antigen remains unidentified.

CDR1 LNHDA and CDR2 SQIVND come from the germline V gene (reference sequence). The CDR3 runs to 16 residues. V was clipped by 6 bases and J by 0 bases, with 15 bases between them. General observations from the study: The study found lower generation probabilities in non-shared clonotypes than in those shared by all four donors. Naive subsets generally had larger estimated richness than memory subsets. Four donors had roughly 5% of their naive CD4 clonotypes in common.

Here immunoSEQ multiplex PCR was the method, and the copy in TCRdb shows in-frame clones only, minus some. The repertoire has about 380,000 clones, approximately 97% of them found once; the top ten carry 0.32%. The TCR was taken from a man aged 25-45 years in good health. The sample was memory CD8+ T cells sorted from blood. Subset given: CD45RO+ cells pooled with CCR7-negative TemRA cells. The chain joins TRBV19 to TRBJ1-5, with D possibly TRBD1 on 5 matching bases. The CDR3 DNA reads as TGTGCCAGTAGCGACACAGGCTTCTATAGCAATCAGCCCCAGCATTTT. Protein: CASSDTGFYSNQPQHF.